What follows are 25 T cell receptor beta chains derived from one specimen sequenced in a study of cytomegalovirus exposure and HLA in healthy donors. TCRdb keeps only in-frame clones here, not all; method: immunoSEQ multiplex PCR. The top ten hold approximately 6% of the sample, which has under 65,000 clones, 85% to 95% seen once. Sequenced: PBMCs. The receptors shown here come from a woman aged 18 to 35 in good health and CMV-seropositive.

The chain couples TRBV11-2 to TRBJ2-1, with 7 bases aligning to TRBD1. After removal of 6 bases from V and 1 base from J, the junction contained 9 bases not matched to a gene. The germline gives CDR1 SGHAT, CDR2 FQNNGV. The CDR3 is made up of 16 amino acids. The CDR3 DNA reads as TGTGCCAGCAGTTCCCGACAGGGAAGGTCCTACAATGAGCAGTTCTTC. This encodes CASSSRQGRSYNEQFF.

The chain employs TRBV27 and TRBJ2-7, with 9 bases that match TRBD2. Germline V gives CDR1 MNHEY, CDR2 SMNVEV (reference sequence). Unmatched junction bases numbered 7, after V lost 6 bases and J lost 4 bases. The CDR3 has 14 residues. The CDR3 loop is CASRDSGRGYEQYF. The CDR3 DNA is TGTGCCAGCAGAGATAGCGGGAGAGGGTACGAGCAGTACTTC.

CDR3 coding DNA: TGTGCCAGCAGCCAAGGGGAGGCCAGGGACAATGAGCAGTTCTTC. This codes for CASSQGEARDNEQFF. The J gene is TRBJ2-1, the V gene TRBV4-2, with D possibly TRBD2 on 6 matching bases. Trimming took 1 base from V and 5 from J, leaving 12 bases between them. Germline V lookup: CDR1 LGHNA, CDR2 YNFKEQ. The CDR3 covers 15 residues.

This chain connects TRBV5-6 to TRBJ2-5; 9 positions match TRBD2. The length of the CDR3 is 16 residues. The V gene end was trimmed by 2 bases and the J gene end by 5 bases; junction bases not matched to a gene: 10. Germline V gene sequence: CDR1 SGHDT, CDR2 YYEEEE. CDR3 bases: TGTGCCAGCAGCTTATTCGGTAGCGGGGGCAGGGAGACCCAGTACTTC. It encodes CASSLFGSGGRETQYF. Together with reference TRBV5-6 and TRBJ2-5, the CDR3 gives the full variable domain: DAGVTQSPTHLIKTRGQQVTLRCSPKSGHDTVSWYQQALGQGPQFIFQYYEEEERQRGNFPDRFSGHQFPNYSSELNVNALLLGDSALYLCASSLFGSGGRETQYFGPGTRLLVL.

The genes are TRBV9 and TRBJ2-2; TRBD2 matches 9 bases. CDR1 is SGDLS and CDR2 is YYNGEE in the germline V gene. CDR3 length: 17 amino acids. The J segment lost 0 bases and the V segment lost 0 bases, leaving 3 bases of the junction unmatched. CDR3 nucleotides: TGTGCCAGCAGCGTAGCTAGCGGGGTGTCGAACACCGGGGAGCTGTTTTTT. Its translation: CASSVASGVSNTGELFF.

The genes are TRBV30 and TRBJ2-1; TRBD2 agrees at 7 bases. The V gene's germline CDR1 is GTSNPN and CDR2 SVGIG (reference sequence). Germline trimming cut 5 bases from V and 7 bases from J; bases unmatched to any gene: 5. The CDR3 contains 12 residues. The CDR3 region has the DNA TGTGCCTGGGGGAGGGAGTTGAATGAGCAGTTCTTC. Translated, it gives CAWGRELNEQFF.

This clone appeared a single time. V usage is TRBV27 and J usage is TRBJ2-1; tentative D call: TRBD2 (5 bases). V shed 2 bases and J shed 6 bases, with 14 bases lying between them. The germline gives CDR1 MNHEY, CDR2 SMNVEV (reference sequence). This CDR3 is built from 15 residues. The CDR3 nucleotides are TGTGCCAGCAGTTTACATCCGAGGGTCCCCAATGAGCAGTTCTTC. It specifies CASSLHPRVPNEQFF.

The J gene is TRBJ2-3, the V gene TRBV4-3; no definite D call. Germline CDR1 and CDR2: LGHNA and YSLEER. The CDR3 consists of 15 residues. Trimming removed 0 bases at V and 3 bases at J, with 10 bases between. For the CDR3, the DNA is TGCGCCAGCAGCCAAGAATCATCGGTAACAGATACGCAGTATTTT. Amino acid sequence: CASSQESSVTDTQYF.

V and J are TRBV9 and TRBJ2-3, with 11 bases matching TRBD2. The trim removed 7 bases at V and 3 bases at J, leaving 4 bases unmatched. Germline V gives CDR1 SGDLS, CDR2 YYNGEE. There are 14 residues in the CDR3. In nucleotides, the CDR3 is TGTGCCAGCGGCGGGACTAGCGGAACAGATACGCAGTATTTT. This codes for CASGGTSGTDTQYF.

CDR3 DNA: TGTGCCAGCAGCTCGCAGGGGCTTCGCTATGGCTACACCTTC. This sequence encodes CASSSQGLRYGYTF. The rearrangement joins TRBV5-4 to TRBJ1-2; maybe TRBD1 (6 bases). Germline V gives CDR1 SGHNT, CDR2 YYREEE (reference sequence). There are 14 residues in the CDR3. Trimming stripped 3 bases from V and 4 bases from J, with 13 bases between.

The chain links TRBV10-3 to TRBJ2-1; 8 nucleotides line up with TRBD2. The V and J ends lost 2 bases and 13 bases, in that order; junction bases with no gene match: 4. Looked up from germline, CDR1 is ENHRY and CDR2 is SYGVKD. The length of the CDR3 is 12 residues. The CDR3, as DNA: TGTGCCATCAGTGAGGCGAGCGGGGGACAGTTCTTC. Its protein product is CAISEASGGQFF.

This clone is a singleton in its sample. This chain uses TRBV10-3 with TRBJ2-1; tentatively, D is TRBD1 (6 bases). The CDR3 spans 15 residues. Germline V gene data show CDR1 as ENHRY and CDR2 as SYGVKD. V lost 4 bases, J lost 7 bases, and 17 bases lay in between. CDR3 protein: CAISVGPPDRNEQFF. The CDR3 coding sequence is TGTGCCATCAGTGTCGGTCCCCCCGACAGGAATGAGCAGTTCTTC.

The chain has TRBV9 and TRBJ2-1, with 16 positions matching TRBD2. The CDR3 runs 17 residues. J was trimmed by 14 bases and V by 3 bases; bases with no gene match: 14. CDR1 SGDLS and CDR2 YYNGEE come from the germline V gene. The CDR3 sequence is CASSATSGLAGGMRKFF. The CDR3 DNA is TGTGCCAGCAGCGCCACTTCGGGACTAGCGGGGGGGATGAGGAAGTTCTTC.

The J gene is TRBJ1-3, the V gene TRBV5-6, with D hard to call. With 4 bases removed from V and 4 bases from J, the gap between germline ends came to 18 bases. Germline CDR1 and CDR2: SGHDT and YYEEEE. The length of the CDR3 is 16 residues. This CDR3 is CASSPTPQVRGNTIYF. The CDR3 nucleotides are TGTGCCAGCAGCCCGACCCCCCAGGTTAGGGGAAACACCATATATTTT.

The genes are TRBV7-2 and TRBJ2-7; 9 nucleotides align to TRBD2. The V gene end was trimmed by 3 bases and the J gene end by 0 bases; junction bases not matched to a gene: 6. Germline V gene lookup returns CDR1 SGHTA and CDR2 FQGNSA. The CDR3 extends over 16 amino acids. Here the CDR3 DNA reads TGTGCCAGCAGCTTTTTCCCGCGGGGGGGCTCCTACGAGCAGTACTTC. It encodes CASSFFPRGGSYEQYF.

CDR3 DNA: TGTGCCAGCAGACAACAAGGGACAGACGGCTACACCTTC. It is translated as CASRQQGTDGYTF. The chain is built from TRBV28 and TRBJ1-2; TRBD1 matches 7 bases. Trimming removed 6 bases from V and 8 bases from J; junction bases left unmatched: 9. CDR3 length equals 13 residues. Germline values: CDR1 MDHEN, CDR2 SYDVKM.

The V gene is TRBV7-6, the J gene TRBJ2-1; 7 bases agree with TRBD1. J gave up 5 bases and V 7 bases, and 8 bases lay outside the gene matches. Looked up from germline, CDR1 is SGHVS and CDR2 is FNYEAQ. The CDR3 loop spans 14 amino acids. The CDR3 region is CASKTGVFNNEQFF. DNA for the CDR3: TGTGCCAGCAAAACAGGGGTCTTTAACAATGAGCAGTTCTTC.

The chain joins TRBV5-5 to TRBJ2-3; 13 bases are shared with TRBD2. The germline V gene has CDR1 SGHKS and CDR2 YYEKEE (reference sequence). The CDR3 is 18 residues long. The V segment lost 3 bases and the J segment 2 bases; nucleotides outside the gene matches: 9. The CDR3 here is CASSSLAGGPSTTDTQYF. Here the CDR3 DNA reads TGTGCCAGCAGCTCACTAGCGGGAGGGCCTTCGACCACAGATACGCAGTATTTT.

V and J are TRBV5-5 and TRBJ2-2; tentatively, D is TRBD1 (5 bases). CDR1 is SGHKS, CDR2 YYEKEE, per germline (reference sequence). The germline V and J ends were trimmed by 0 bases and 4 bases, with 7 bases remaining between them. This CDR3 is 14 amino acids long. The CDR3 nucleotides are TGTGCCAGCAGCTTGGGACAGATCACCGGGGAGCTGTTTTTT. Translating gives CASSLGQITGELFF.

V is TRBV6-5 and J is TRBJ1-2, with 9 bases that match TRBD1. Germline trimming cut 0 bases from V and 6 bases from J; bases unmatched to any gene: 5. This CDR3 has 15 amino acids. Germline values: CDR1 MNHEY, CDR2 SVGAGI. CDR3 bases: TGTGCCAGCAGTTACTCACAGGGGGCTGAGGATGGCTACACCTTC. The encoded protein is CASSYSQGAEDGYTF.

The rearrangement joins TRBV7-8 to TRBJ2-2; maybe TRBD1 (6 bases). There are 14 residues in the CDR3. Germline CDR1 reads SGHVS; CDR2 reads FQNEAQ. Deletions cut 0 bases from V and 7 bases from J, with 9 bases between. The DNA of the CDR3 is TGTGCCAGCAGCTTAGCAGGGGGTGGCGGGGAGCTGTTTTTT. Amino acids: CASSLAGGGGELFF.

The V call is TRBV5-6, the J call TRBJ1-5; unclear D gene. This CDR3 is built from 14 residues. V lost 1 base and J 2 bases, leaving 7 bases between the germline ends. Germline values: CDR1 SGHDT, CDR2 YYEEEE. Here the CDR3 reads CASSLSMGNQPQHF. The CDR3 region has the DNA TGTGCCAGCAGCTTGAGCATGGGCAATCAGCCCCAGCATTTT.

This chain links TRBV10-1 with TRBJ2-2, with D possibly matching TRBD2 (5 bases). The CDR3 length is 16 residues. The V end was cut by 7 bases, the J end by 1 base, with 16 bases between. Germline-derived CDR1 and CDR2 are WNHNN and SYGVQD (reference sequence). Here the CDR3 reads CASTITLLENTGELFF. The CDR3 DNA reads as TGCGCCAGCACTATTACCCTACTAGAGAACACCGGGGAGCTGTTTTTT.

The rearrangement uses TRBV9 and TRBJ2-1, with a possible D match to TRBD2 (6 bases). V lost 0 bases and J lost 6, with 13 bases in between. Germline lookup yields CDR1 SGDLS and CDR2 YYNGEE. The CDR3 contains 15 residues. This CDR3 reads CASSVGPSEVNEQFF. In DNA form, the CDR3 reads TGTGCCAGCAGCGTAGGGCCTAGCGAGGTCAATGAGCAGTTCTTC.

The V call is TRBV10-2, the J call TRBJ2-7; the match to TRBD2 covers 16 bases. The germline CDR1 and CDR2 sequences are WSHSY and SAAADI. V lost 6 bases, J lost 6 bases, and 8 bases stayed unmatched. This CDR3 is built from 16 residues. CDR3 coding DNA: TGCGCCAGCAGGGGACTAGCGGGAGGGTCAGCAGGCGAGCAGTACTTC. The encoded protein is CASRGLAGGSAGEQYF.